This TCR beta chain was retrieved from a study of regulatory T cells in long-lasting Graves disease. On the study more broadly: Positivity for TSH receptor antibodies plus over 5 years of antithyroid drugs meant persistent Graves' disease. General study points: The persistent group shared around 3,000 public clonotypes, more than the approximately 1,000 shared by new patients. Patients with persistent disease showed a bias toward TRBV28, TRBJ1-2 and TRBJ2-5.

CDR1 and CDR2 from the germline V gene are MDHEN and SYDVKM. Between the trimmed V and J ends, which lost 10 bases and 3 bases, there was a span of 10 bases. This CDR3 spans 11 amino acids. This clonotype was seen many times. Its target is unknown. Sequencing libraries for TCR beta were prepared with iRepertoire HTBI primers and Arm-PCR of CDR3 regions. TCRdb fed the multiplex PCR reads into MiXCR, producing one record per CDR3 protein. The sample lists a few hundred thousand distinct CDR3 sequences; around a fifth were seen once. As to time point: persistent/refractory GD, antithyroid drugs over 5 years with positive TRAb. From RNA extracted from PBMCs, the TCR library was made. Staff drew nine milliliters of peripheral blood into EDTA tubes.

The TCR comes from a female donor with Graves disease. J is TRBJ2-7 and V is TRBV28; unclear D gene. The sample here was peripheral blood mononuclear cells (PBMCs), taken when the disease was refractory, from a patient treated with antithyroid drugs. The CDR3 protein is CATQTNYEQYF. The CDR3 DNA follows: TGTGCCACCCAAACTAACTACGAGCAGTACTTC.